The source of this TCR beta chain is a study of blood T cell repertoires in COVID-19 (dated by TCRdb to about 2020). As for the study more broadly: The collaborator samples originated in the United States, Italy and Spain and spanned the acute and convalescent phases of COVID-19. The material from the prospective study consisted of cDNA or gDNA derived from T cells, B-cell-depleted T cells, or PBMCs. The repertoires were made available in a free public database intended to serve as a resource for research on the immune response to SARS-CoV-2. HLA class I and class II types, where available, came from metadata supplied by the sample provider rather than from assay-based typing. Nearly every sample came with metadata listing a de-identified subject ID, COVID-19 status, age in years and sex. The samples were drawn from the first 160 participants of the ongoing ImmuneRACE study and from 1,200 or so subjects provided by 6 global collaborators. Deeply sampled blood TCRbeta repertoires from subjects exposed to, actively infected with, or recovered from COVID-19 were included in the dataset.

Each collaborating institution followed its own protocols to collect whole blood in K2EDTA tubes. For TCRbeta analysis, collaborators shipped samples as frozen whole blood, isolated PBMCs, or DNA extracted from either of those sample types. From the cysteine through the phenylalanine, the CDR3 covers 15 amino acids. Only CDR3 DNA remains: 45 bases, in frame from the first base. The germline V gene gives CDR1 as KGHDR and CDR2 as SFDVKD. V ends up 2 bases short and J 9 bases short, with an unmatched junction base count of 8. TCRbeta CDR3 regions were amplified from genomic DNA by means of the immunoSEQ Assay, a bias-controlled multiplex PCR. As for how the authors treated the data: Within the assay, amplification of reference gene primers was used to estimate how many nucleated cells each sample contained. To quantify the absolute abundance of each unique TCRbeta CDR3 rearrangement, sequence reads were collapsed and filtered. For each sample, productive Simpson clonality was calculated by taking the square root of Simpson's diversity index across productive rearrangements. The clones in this table, taken by TCRdb from immuneACCESS, are in-frame only. Not every clone is retained; where verified, under half of the shortfall comes from an unresolved V gene, and the cause of the rest is unknown. Clonal size and the V and J genes are those of that table, whereas D and trimming came from the DNA. This sample is represented by over 250,000 clones; 85% of them were singletons. 13% of the sample comes from the top ten.

With respect to this clone: Its antigen remains undetermined. No base qualities exist here, and no much larger clone lies one base off it.

What the authors observed across the whole study: The quantity of clinical and demographic metadata differed by source and by participant and was supplied without curation.

This TCR was recovered from a human donor in a cohort sampled during active COVID-19. Recombination linked TRBV24-1 to TRBJ2-1; TRBD1 agrees with 8 junctional bases. Sequenced: peripheral blood. The nucleotides read TGTGCCACCAGTGATTCCGGGACAGGTATCGGTGAGCAGTTCTTC. It translates as CATSDSGTGIGEQFF.